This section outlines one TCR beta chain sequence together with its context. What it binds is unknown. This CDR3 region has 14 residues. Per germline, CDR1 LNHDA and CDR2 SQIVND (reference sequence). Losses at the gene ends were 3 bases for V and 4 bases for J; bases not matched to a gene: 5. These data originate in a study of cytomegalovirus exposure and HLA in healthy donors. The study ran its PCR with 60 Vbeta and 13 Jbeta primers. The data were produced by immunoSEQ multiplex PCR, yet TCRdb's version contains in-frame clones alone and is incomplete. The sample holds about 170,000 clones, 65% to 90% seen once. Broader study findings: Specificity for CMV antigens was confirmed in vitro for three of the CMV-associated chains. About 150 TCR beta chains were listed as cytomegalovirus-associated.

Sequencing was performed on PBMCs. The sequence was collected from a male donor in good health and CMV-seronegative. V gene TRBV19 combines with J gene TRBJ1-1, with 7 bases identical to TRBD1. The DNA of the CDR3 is TGTGCCAGTAGTATGGGGGGACAGCGCACTGAAGCTTTCTTT. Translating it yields CASSMGGQRTEAFF.